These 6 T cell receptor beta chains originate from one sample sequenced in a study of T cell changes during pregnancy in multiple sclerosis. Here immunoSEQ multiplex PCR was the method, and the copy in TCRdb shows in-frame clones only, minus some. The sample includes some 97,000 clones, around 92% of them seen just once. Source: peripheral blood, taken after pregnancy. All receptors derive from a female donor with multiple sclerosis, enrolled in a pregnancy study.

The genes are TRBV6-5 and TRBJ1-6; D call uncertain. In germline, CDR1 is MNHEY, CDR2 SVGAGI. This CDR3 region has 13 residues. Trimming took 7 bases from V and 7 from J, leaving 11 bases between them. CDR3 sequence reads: CASKGEINSPLHF. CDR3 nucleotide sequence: TGTGCCAGCAAGGGAGAAATCAATTCACCCCTCCACTTT.

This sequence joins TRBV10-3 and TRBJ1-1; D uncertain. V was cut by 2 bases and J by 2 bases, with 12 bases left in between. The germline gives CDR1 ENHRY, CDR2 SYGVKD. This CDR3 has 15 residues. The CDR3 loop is CAISERRETNTEAFF. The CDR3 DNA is TGTGCCATCAGTGAGAGGAGGGAGACAAACACTGAAGCTTTCTTT.

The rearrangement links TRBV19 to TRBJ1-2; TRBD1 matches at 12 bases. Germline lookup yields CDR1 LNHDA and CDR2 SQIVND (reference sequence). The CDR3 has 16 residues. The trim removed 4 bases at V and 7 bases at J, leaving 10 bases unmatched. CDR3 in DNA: TGTGCCAGTAGTACGCCTCGCGGGACAGGGGGCGGTGGCTACACCTTC. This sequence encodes CASSTPRGTGGGGYTF.

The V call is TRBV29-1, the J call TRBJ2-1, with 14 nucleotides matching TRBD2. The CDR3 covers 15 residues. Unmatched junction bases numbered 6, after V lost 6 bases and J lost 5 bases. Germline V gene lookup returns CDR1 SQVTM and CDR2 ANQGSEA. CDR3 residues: CSVTTSGRAHNEQFF. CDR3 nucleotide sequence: TGCAGCGTAACGACTAGCGGGAGGGCTCACAATGAGCAGTTCTTC.

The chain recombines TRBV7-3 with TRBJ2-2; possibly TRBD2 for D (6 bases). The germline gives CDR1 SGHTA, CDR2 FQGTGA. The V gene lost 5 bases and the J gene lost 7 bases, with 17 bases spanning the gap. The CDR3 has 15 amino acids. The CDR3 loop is CASSPEGRPSGELFF. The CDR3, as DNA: TGTGCCAGCAGCCCCGAAGGGAGGCCAAGCGGGGAGCTGTTTTTT.

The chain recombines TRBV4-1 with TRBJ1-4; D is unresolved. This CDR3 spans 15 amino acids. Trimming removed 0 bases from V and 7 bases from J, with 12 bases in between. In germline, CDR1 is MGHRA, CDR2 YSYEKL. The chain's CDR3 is CASSQEAPSGEKLFF. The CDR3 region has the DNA TGCGCCAGCAGCCAAGAGGCTCCGTCGGGTGAAAAACTGTTTTTT.